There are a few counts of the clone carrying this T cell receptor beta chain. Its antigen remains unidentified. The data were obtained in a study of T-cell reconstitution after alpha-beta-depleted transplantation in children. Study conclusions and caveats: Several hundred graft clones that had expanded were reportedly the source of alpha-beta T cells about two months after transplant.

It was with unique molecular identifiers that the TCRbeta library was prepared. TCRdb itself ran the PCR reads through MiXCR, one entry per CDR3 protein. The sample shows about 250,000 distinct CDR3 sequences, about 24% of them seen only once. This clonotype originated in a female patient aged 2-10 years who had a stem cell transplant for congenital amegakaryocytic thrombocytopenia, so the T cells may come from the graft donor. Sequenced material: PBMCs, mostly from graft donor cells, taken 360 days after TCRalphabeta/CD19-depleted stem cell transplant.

The DNA for the CDR3 is TGCGCCAGCAGCTTAGCGTTGCGGGACAGGGTCACGAATTCACCCCTCCACTTT. Translating gives CASSLALRDRVTNSPLHF. V usage is TRBV5-1 and J usage is TRBJ1-6, with 9 bases identical to TRBD1. V gave up 2 bases and J gave up 7 bases; unmatched junction bases: 13. Germline CDR1 is SGHRS and CDR2 is YFSETQ. The CDR3 covers 18 residues.